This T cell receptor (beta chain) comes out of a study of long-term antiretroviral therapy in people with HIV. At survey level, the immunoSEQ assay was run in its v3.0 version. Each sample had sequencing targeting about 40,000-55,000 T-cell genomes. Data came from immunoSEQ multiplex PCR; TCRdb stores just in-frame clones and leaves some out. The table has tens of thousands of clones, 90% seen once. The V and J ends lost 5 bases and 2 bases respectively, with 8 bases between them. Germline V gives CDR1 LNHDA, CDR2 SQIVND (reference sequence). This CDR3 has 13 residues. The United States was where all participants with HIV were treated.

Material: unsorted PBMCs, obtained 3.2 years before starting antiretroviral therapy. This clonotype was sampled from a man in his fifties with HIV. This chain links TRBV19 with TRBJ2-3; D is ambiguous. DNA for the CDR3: TGTGCCAGTAGTGTAGGTGCCACAGATACGCAGTATTTT. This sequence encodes CASSVGATDTQYF.